The entry below describes one T cell receptor beta chain. Germline CDR1 is GTSNPN and CDR2 is SVGIG (reference sequence). V gave up 2 bases and J gave up 7 bases, with 21 bases separating them. The CDR3 length is 15 residues. This sample stems from a study of T cell changes during pregnancy in multiple sclerosis. Generated by immunoSEQ multiplex PCR, the TCRdb table keeps only in-frame clones and is missing some. Of 99,000 or so clones in the sample, roughly 92% were seen once. Material: peripheral blood, obtained after pregnancy. The TCR was taken from a female donor with multiple sclerosis, enrolled in a pregnancy study. This rearrangement joins TRBV30 to TRBJ2-7; tentatively, D is TRBD1 (6 bases). CDR3 coding DNA: TGTGCCTGGAGTTTCCCAGGGGTAGTGTGGCCAGAGCAGTACTTC. Translation: CAWSFPGVVWPEQYF.